The clone carrying this T cell receptor (beta chain) showed up just a few times. Uncontrolled infection, other autoimmune disease, pregnancy or lactation disqualified patients from enrolment. Diagnoses were made from clinical symptoms, serum measures (thyroxine and TRAb), thyroid ultrasound and orbital computed tomography. The entry originates in a study of T cells in Graves' hyperthyroidism and ophthalmopathy. The source material, RNA transcripts, was used to amplify TCR beta CDR3 regions. The HTBI primer set served for first-round RT-PCR of the TCR CDR3. In TCRdb, the multiplex PCR reads were re-called with MiXCR into one record per CDR3 protein. The sample carries 300,000 to 500,000 distinct CDR3 sequences, about 14% recorded once. Germline-derived CDR1 and CDR2 are SGHRS and YFSETQ. The junction had 10 bases not matched to a gene; V was cut back by 0 bases and J by 0 bases. The CDR3 is 20 residues long.

The specimen sequenced was blood. The receptor comes from a man aged 50-60 years with Graves' ophthalmopathy. J is TRBJ2-6 and V is TRBV5-1; 9 bases agree with TRBD1. Here the CDR3 DNA reads TGCGCCAGCAGCTTGGCCGAGGTAGGGACAGGGAGCTCTGGGGCCAACGTCCTGACTTTC. Its translation: CASSLAEVGTGSSGANVLTF.